The clone carrying this T cell receptor beta chain showed up just once. These data come from a study of blood T cell repertoires in COVID-19. Looking at the study overall: Specimens from acute and convalescent COVID-19 originated in the United States, Italy and Spain.

Participant ages covered roughly 18 to 89 years across 24 US areas. In the original processing: Researchers report that nucleated cell counts were estimated from reference gene primer amplification. Measured with immunoSEQ multiplex PCR; TCRdb has only the in-frame clones, and not every one. V and J calls plus clone size are reproduced from that table; the DNA served to infer D and trimming. The sample includes 350,000 or so clones, around 86% of them seen just once. This TCR was recovered from a middle-aged woman with acute COVID-19. Sequenced sample: PBMCs or T cells enriched from blood (not recorded which).

Here the CDR3 reads CASSSDRGHNTGELFF. CDR3 sequence (DNA): TGTGCCAGCAGCTCAGACAGGGGACATAACACCGGGGAGCTGTTTTTT. The chain has TRBV5-4 and TRBJ2-2; 8 bases match TRBD1. CDR1 is SGHNT, CDR2 YYREEE, per germline (reference sequence). J gave up 2 bases and V 3 bases, and 6 bases lay outside the gene matches. This CDR3 spans 16 amino acids. Full variable domain (rest looked up from reference TRBV5-4 and TRBJ2-2): ETGVTQSPTHLIKTRGQQVTLRCSSQSGHNTVSWYQQALGQGPQFIFQYYREEENGRGNFPPRFSGLQFPNYSSELNVNALELDDSALYLCASSSDRGHNTGELFFGEGSRLTVL.